This T cell receptor beta chain was observed in a study of T cell responses to AZD1222 COVID-19 vaccine. Study conclusions and caveats: The donor cohort was predominantly white British with a female majority, and clonal diversity may have been underestimated.

This CDR3 comprises 14 residues. Looked up from germline, CDR1 is KGHDR and CDR2 is SFDVKD. Trimming removed 1 base at V and 4 bases at J, with 7 bases between. Sequenced by immunoSEQ multiplex PCR; TCRdb stores in-frame clones only, minus some. The sample lists some 100,000 clones; 87% were seen once. With respect to this clone: Its matching antigen is unknown.

The source of this sequence is an adult who received the AZD1222 COVID-19 vaccine. The rearrangement joins TRBV24-1 to TRBJ2-1; D not certain. The sequencing used peripheral blood, collected 28 days after the second AZD1222 dose. The CDR3 bases are TGTGCCACCAGTGATTTATCCGGGTACAATGAGCAGTTCTTC. It specifies CATSDLSGYNEQFF.